This TCR beta chain was sequenced for a study of blood T cell repertoires in COVID-19. Seattle patient enrollment occurred during active infection, with longitudinal follow-up thereafter. In the study's own analysis: Scientists estimated how many nucleated cells there were by amplifying reference gene primers. This table comes from immunoSEQ multiplex PCR, and its TCRdb copy is limited to in-frame clones, with some not included. For V, J and clone size, that table is used; D and trimming come from the DNA. Of roughly 180,000 clones in the sample, approximately 88% are singletons; the top ten hold 7%. This clone was observed a few times. Losses at the gene ends were 4 bases for V and 7 bases for J; bases not matched to a gene: 8. CDR3 length: 16 residues. CDR1 and CDR2 (germline): SGHVS, FQNEAQ.

The chain is built from TRBV7-8 and TRBJ2-2; 11 nucleotides agree with TRBD1. The receptor's source is a woman aged 40 to 50 with COVID-19, enrolled during active disease. Sequenced input: peripheral blood. The CDR3 DNA reads as TGTGCCAGCAGCTGGACAGGGGGCCCGTGGGGCGGGGAGCTGTTTTTT. This sequence encodes CASSWTGGPWGGELFF. Based on the CDR3 plus reference TRBV7-8 and TRBJ2-2, the full variable domain is GAGVSQSPRYKVAKRGQDVALRCDPISGHVSLFWYQQALGQGPEFLTYFQNEAQLDKSGLPSDRFFAERPEGSVSTLKIQRTQQEDSAVYLCASSWTGGPWGGELFFGEGSRLTVL.